This TCR beta chain derives from a study of OX40 agonist ivuxolimab in advanced cancers. Background on the study: Ivuxolimab was delivered to patients intravenously every 2 weeks at doses spanning 0.01 to 10 mg/kg. Of the patients, three showed partial responses, one with hepatocellular carcinoma and two with cutaneous melanoma.

Findings of the study overall: Some patients who did not respond also had low normalized T-cell clonal expansion.

Points on this clone: Its antigen is unknown.

The CDR3 has 16 amino acids. Germline values: CDR1 SGDLS, CDR2 YYNGEE. The trim removed 4 bases at V and 2 bases at J, leaving 8 bases unmatched. The table came from immunoSEQ multiplex PCR; TCRdb's copy has only in-frame clones and leaves some out. The table shows about 38,000 clones, with 82% occurring only once. The TCR originated in an adult with an advanced solid tumor such as melanoma, head and neck, liver or kidney cancer. The sequencing here drew on CD4+ or CD8+ T cells sorted from blood, taken in a trial of the OX40 agonist ivuxolimab. V gene TRBV9 combines with J gene TRBJ1-3; 8 nucleotides agree with TRBD1. CDR3 loop: CASSPQGASPGNTIYF. For the CDR3, the DNA is TGTGCCAGCAGCCCCCAGGGGGCCTCCCCTGGAAACACCATATATTTT. Combining the CDR3 with reference TRBV9 and TRBJ1-3 gives the whole variable domain DSGVTQTPKHLITATGQRVTLRCSPRSGDLSVYWYQQSLDQGLQFLIQYYNGEERAKGNILERFSAQQFPDLHSELNLSSLELGDSALYFCASSPQGASPGNTIYFGEGSWLTVV.